These T cell receptor beta chains were read from a single sample in a study of shared clonotypes between healthy human individuals. Profiling relied on immunoSEQ multiplex PCR, and the TCRdb table lists in-frame clones only, not all of them. The sample holds approximately 2.1 million clones, about 92% seen once. Sequenced input: naive CD4+ T cells from PBMCs. These receptors were obtained from a man younger than 35 in good health. Some clones in this sample may be carry-over from other donors' samples. The CDR3 runs from the conserved cysteine through the conserved F or W. D genes are given only for firm matches. Clone size is shown for a subset of rows, as once, few, many or a class of expanded clone.

11	TRBV20-1	TRBD2	NA	TRBJ2-7	CSGASGHEQYF	TGCAGTGGGGCTAGCGGGCACGAGCAGTACTTC
13	TRBV6-6	TRBD1	NA	TRBJ1-4	CASINRGSEKLFF	TGTGCCAGCATTAACAGGGGTTCTGAAAAACTGTTTTTT
14	TRBV18	NA	NA	TRBJ1-3	CASSPANQGNTIYF	TGTGCCAGCTCACCAGCGAATCAGGGAAACACCATATATTTT
12	TRBV30	NA	NA	TRBJ2-1	CAHLAGINEQFF	TGTGCCCACCTCGCGGGGATCAATGAGCAGTTCTTC
14	TRBV28	NA	NA	TRBJ2-1	CASSLTGSANEQFF	TGTGCCAGCAGTTTAACAGGATCAGCTAATGAGCAGTTCTTC
12	TRBV10-3	NA	NA	TRBJ2-5	CAISNLQETQYF	TGTGCCATCAGTAATCTCCAAGAGACCCAGTACTTC
17	TRBV5-6	NA	NA	TRBJ1-6	CASSLVRGRLDNSPLHF	TGTGCCAGCAGCTTGGTCAGGGGACGACTCGATAATTCACCCCTCCACTTT
15	TRBV5-4	NA	NA	TRBJ2-5	CASSLGAPQQETQYF	TGTGCCAGCAGCCTGGGGGCACCCCAACAAGAGACCCAGTACTTC
16	TRBV5-1	NA	NA	TRBJ2-7	CASSLGVTSSPYEQYF	TGCGCCAGCAGCTTGGGGGTAACTAGCAGCCCCTACGAGCAGTACTTC
14	TRBV4-2	NA	few	TRBJ1-2	CASSQVGKGYGYTF	TGTGCCAGCAGCCAAGTAGGGAAGGGCTATGGCTACACCTTC
13	TRBV5-1	NA	NA	TRBJ2-5	CASSLVPRETQYF	TGCGCCAGCAGCTTGGTTCCGAGAGAGACCCAGTACTTC
16	TRBV28	NA	NA	TRBJ1-2	CASIHSGRDPSYGYTF	TGTGCCAGCATCCACTCGGGGAGGGACCCTAGCTATGGCTACACCTTC
17	TRBV9	NA	NA	TRBJ1-3	CASSVHGMPGPGNTIYF	TGTGCCAGCAGCGTCCACGGTATGCCAGGGCCTGGAAACACCATATATTTT
14	TRBV5-1	TRBD2	NA	TRBJ2-7	CASRWSSGGYEQYF	TGCGCCAGTCGATGGTCTAGCGGGGGTTACGAGCAGTACTTC
21	TRBV7-6	NA	NA	TRBJ2-1	CASSLAVSGSTATSSYNEQFF	TGTGCCAGCAGCTTAGCAGTTAGCGGTAGTACGGCTACTAGCTCCTACAATGAGCAGTTCTTC
14	TRBV6-6	NA	NA	TRBJ2-1	CASSSDRSYNEQFF	TGTGCCAGCAGTTCTGATAGGTCCTACAATGAGCAGTTCTTC
15	TRBV18	TRBD2	NA	TRBJ2-1	CASSPGASGYNEQFF	TGTGCCAGCTCACCGGGCGCTAGCGGTTACAATGAGCAGTTCTTC
15	TRBV7-9	NA	NA	TRBJ2-7	CASSLSRGIEYEQYF	TGTGCCAGCAGCTTATCCCGGGGTATAGAATACGAGCAGTACTTC
16	TRBV2	NA	NA	TRBJ2-6	CASSVGVFSGANVLTF	TGTGCCAGCAGTGTCGGGGTCTTCTCTGGGGCCAACGTCCTGACTTTC
13	TRBV6-1	NA	NA	TRBJ2-7	CASSVSGTYEQYF	TGTGCCAGCAGTGTGAGTGGCACCTACGAGCAGTACTTC
14	TRBV9	NA	NA	TRBJ2-2	CASSVDFGAGELFF	NA
15	TRBV5-1	NA	NA	TRBJ2-2	CASSREGVGTGELFF	TGCGCCAGCAGCCGTGAAGGGGTGGGGACCGGGGAGCTGTTTTTT
16	TRBV6-1	TRBD1	NA	TRBJ2-1	CASSGQGQAAYNEQFF	TGTGCCAGCAGTGGCCAAGGACAGGCGGCCTACAATGAGCAGTTCTTC
14	TRBV11-3	NA	once	TRBJ2-7	CASSPQASSYEQYF	TGTGCCAGCAGCCCACAGGCCTCTTCCTACGAGCAGTACTTC
14	TRBV10-2	NA	NA	TRBJ1-3	CASSAGFSGNTIYF	TGCGCCAGCAGTGCCGGTTTCTCTGGAAACACCATATATTTT
11	TRBV5-4	NA	many	TRBJ2-5	CASSSQETQYF	TGTGCCAGCAGCTCCCAAGAGACCCAGTACTTC
16	TRBV10-3	TRBD2	NA	TRBJ2-2	CAISEGRAGRGGELFF	TGTGCCATCAGTGAGGGGAGAGCGGGGCGGGGCGGGGAGCTGTTTTTT
15	TRBV7-3	TRBD2	NA	TRBJ2-1	CASSLSSSGANEQFF	TGTGCCAGCAGCTTATCTTCCAGCGGGGCAAATGAGCAGTTCTTC
15	TRBV5-1	TRBD2	NA	TRBJ2-5	CASSPGLAGEETQYF	TGCGCCAGCAGCCCCGGACTAGCGGGAGAAGAGACCCAGTACTTC
14	TRBV7-9	NA	NA	TRBJ1-1	CASSLIGGNTEAFF	TGTGCCAGCAGCTTAATTGGGGGGAACACTGAAGCTTTCTTT
14	TRBV2	NA	NA	TRBJ2-3	CASTESLRRDTQYF	TGTGCCAGCACCGAAAGTCTCCGGCGTGATACGCAGTATTTT
13	TRBV27	NA	NA	TRBJ1-5	CASSGQGDQPQHF	TGTGCCAGCAGTGGGCAGGGCGATCAGCCCCAGCATTTT
15	TRBV30	TRBD2	NA	TRBJ2-1	CAWRRLAATYNEQFF	TGTGCCTGGAGGCGACTAGCGGCCACCTACAATGAGCAGTTCTTC
13	TRBV28	NA	NA	TRBJ2-1	CASSSGSYNEQFF	TGTGCCAGCAGTAGCGGCTCCTACAATGAGCAGTTCTTC
14	TRBV6-5	NA	NA	TRBJ1-1	CASSLRAQNTEAFF	TGTGCCAGCAGTCTCCGGGCACAGAACACTGAAGCTTTCTTT